These T cell receptor beta chains were read from a single sample in a study of graft-versus-host responses after intestinal transplantation. What these receptors recognize is not known. Repertoires were generated with immunoSEQ multiplex PCR, while TCRdb's copy carries only in-frame clones and drops some. The table shows over 100,000 clones, with around nine tenths occurring only once. The source was unstimulated CD4+ T cells sorted from spleen or lymph node cells, collected before transplant. The receptors originated from a human donor who was the organ donor for an intestinal transplant. The CDR3 runs from the conserved cysteine through the conserved F or W. The D gene is left open where the match is weak. Expanded clones are given a class, and other clones once, few, many or no size at all.

v_call,d_call,clone_size,j_call,cdr3_aa,cdr3_nt
TRBV2,-,once,TRBJ2-7,CASSDRTRATHEQYF,TGTGCCAGCAGTGACCGAACAAGGGCAACCCACGAGCAGTACTTC
TRBV28,-,-,TRBJ1-6,CASYEGSYNSPLHF,TGTGCCAGCTATGAGGGCTCCTATAATTCACCCCTCCACTTT
TRBV2,-,-,TRBJ2-1,CASTPGARSYEQFF,TGTGCCAGCACCCCAGGGGCGCGTAGTTATGAGCAGTTCTTC
TRBV28,-,-,TRBJ1-4,CASSSPAGVTEKLFF,TGTGCCAGCAGCTCTCCAGCGGGGGTTACGGAAAAACTGTTTTTT
TRBV6-5,-,-,TRBJ2-7,CASSFPQQYF,TGTGCCAGCAGTTTCCCACAGCAGTACTTC
TRBV10-1,-,few,TRBJ2-7,CARWKQYF,TGCGCCAGGTGGAAGCAGTACTTC
TRBV6-5,-,once,TRBJ1-5,CASSQGRSNQPQHF,TGTGCCAGCAGTCAGGGGAGGAGCAATCAGCCCCAGCATTTT
TRBV2,TRBD1,-,TRBJ2-7,CASRRVGGAYEQYF,TGTGCCAGCAGAAGAGTAGGGGGCGCCTACGAGCAGTACTTC
TRBV6-6,TRBD1,few,TRBJ1-3,CASSGTVSGNTIYF,TGTGCCAGCAGTGGGACAGTCTCTGGAAACACCATATATTTT
TRBV30,-,-,TRBJ2-7,CAWSQGRCEQYF,TGTGCCTGGAGTCAGGGAAGGTGCGAGCAGTACTTC
TRBV27,-,-,TRBJ2-7,CATAVGYEQYF,TGTGCCACCGCCGTGGGGTACGAGCAGTACTTC
TRBV5-1,TRBD2,once,TRBJ2-1,CASSLSGTSGYNEQFF,TGCGCCAGCAGCTTGTCCGGGACTAGCGGCTACAATGAGCAGTTCTTC
TRBV6-1,-,-,TRBJ2-5,CASSPDSFQETQYF,TGTGCCAGCAGTCCGGACAGCTTCCAAGAGACCCAGTACTTC
TRBV2,-,once,TRBJ2-7,CASRPTPPVVEQYF,TGTGCCAGCAGGCCGACACCCCCCGTAGTCGAGCAGTACTTC
TRBV10-3,TRBD2,-,TRBJ2-1,CAISASSGRDIYEQFF,TGTGCCATCAGTGCCTCTAGCGGGAGGGATATATATGAGCAGTTCTTC
TRBV7-9,-,-,TRBJ2-3,CASSQGGPLTDTQYF,TGTGCCAGCAGCCAGGGGGGGCCTTTGACAGATACGCAGTATTTT
TRBV19,-,-,TRBJ1-3,CASSEYPASGNTIYF,TGTGCCAGTAGCGAGTACCCAGCGAGCGGAAACACCATATATTTT
TRBV20-1,-,-,TRBJ2-3,CSASLGITQYF,TGCAGTGCTAGTTTGGGCATCACGCAGTATTTT
TRBV19,TRBD1,-,TRBJ2-5,CASSMDRPKETQYF,TGTGCCAGTAGTATGGACAGGCCCAAAGAGACCCAGTACTTC
TRBV28,-,-,TRBJ1-2,CASSWRPRDGYTF,TGTGCCAGCAGTTGGAGGCCTCGGGATGGCTACACCTTC
TRBV5-8,TRBD1,-,TRBJ1-5,CASSSQEGASNQPQHF,TGTGCCAGCAGCTCGCAGGAGGGGGCCAGCAATCAGCCCCAGCATTTT
TRBV6-5,-,-,TRBJ1-2,CASSEVRYGYTF,TGTGCCAGCAGTGAAGTTCGGTATGGCTACACCTTC
TRBV9,-,-,TRBJ2-7,CASTPSAGEVEQYF,TGTGCCAGCACCCCGTCAGCGGGCGAGGTCGAGCAGTACTTC
TRBV6-6,TRBD1,-,TRBJ2-7,CASQPTGGQEQYF,TGTGCCAGCCAACCGACAGGGGGCCAAGAGCAGTACTTC
TRBV6-1,TRBD1,-,TRBJ2-7,CASSWDSSYEQYF,TGTGCCAGCAGCTGGGACAGCTCCTACGAGCAGTACTTC
TRBV6-5,-,-,TRBJ2-2,CASTRVMGYTGELFF,TGTGCCAGCACTCGCGTAATGGGGTATACCGGGGAGCTGTTTTTT
TRBV7-9,-,-,TRBJ2-1,CASSFNPRTRSNEQFF,TGTGCCAGCAGCTTTAACCCCCGAACTAGGAGCAATGAGCAGTTCTTC
TRBV30,-,-,TRBJ1-1,CAWGKGVGTEAFF,TGTGCCTGGGGGAAGGGAGTGGGCACTGAAGCTTTCTTT
TRBV10-2,TRBD2,once,TRBJ2-7,CASSESGLAGEQYF,TGCGCCAGCAGTGAGTCAGGACTAGCGGGAGAGCAGTACTTC
TRBV6-1,TRBD1,-,TRBJ2-3,CASSVDRGPPDTQYF,TGTGCCAGCAGTGTGGACAGGGGTCCTCCAGATACGCAGTATTTT
TRBV11-2,-,-,TRBJ1-1,CASQYTVGNTEAFF,TGTGCCAGCCAGTATACGGTAGGGAACACTGAAGCTTTCTTT
TRBV6-1,TRBD2,-,TRBJ2-7,CASRTSGRAYEQYF,TGTGCCAGCAGGACTAGCGGGAGGGCCTACGAGCAGTACTTC